The clone carrying this T cell receptor beta chain has ten or more counts. No antigen is known for it. All donors comprised healthy Caucasians. The data stem from a study of identical twins. Through template switching, a universal primer site was introduced, and the cDNA contained unique molecular identifiers. TCRdb re-derived calls from the 5' RACE reads in MiXCR, one entry per CDR3 protein. This sample has 400,000 to 550,000 distinct CDR3 sequences; 13% to 15% occur once, and the top ten carry more than 0.8%. This CDR3 region has 14 residues. CDR1 is MNHEY and CDR2 is SMNVEV in the germline V gene (reference sequence). Trimming took 0 bases from V and 5 from J, leaving 10 bases between them. Findings of the study overall: Modelling underestimated the level of out-of-frame TCR alpha sharing observed in monozygotic twins. The authors drew conclusions from cross-sectional statistical analysis rather than following the same donors.

The same data also went into a second study, on yellow fever vaccine responses in identical twins.

The TCR was taken from a woman aged 18-30 years in good health. Sequencing was carried out using CD4+ T cells sorted from blood. This chain uses TRBV27 with TRBJ2-5, with D unclear. CDR3 loop: CASSLSVLRETQYF. CDR3 in DNA: TGTGCCAGCAGTTTATCGGTCCTGCGGGAGACCCAGTACTTC.